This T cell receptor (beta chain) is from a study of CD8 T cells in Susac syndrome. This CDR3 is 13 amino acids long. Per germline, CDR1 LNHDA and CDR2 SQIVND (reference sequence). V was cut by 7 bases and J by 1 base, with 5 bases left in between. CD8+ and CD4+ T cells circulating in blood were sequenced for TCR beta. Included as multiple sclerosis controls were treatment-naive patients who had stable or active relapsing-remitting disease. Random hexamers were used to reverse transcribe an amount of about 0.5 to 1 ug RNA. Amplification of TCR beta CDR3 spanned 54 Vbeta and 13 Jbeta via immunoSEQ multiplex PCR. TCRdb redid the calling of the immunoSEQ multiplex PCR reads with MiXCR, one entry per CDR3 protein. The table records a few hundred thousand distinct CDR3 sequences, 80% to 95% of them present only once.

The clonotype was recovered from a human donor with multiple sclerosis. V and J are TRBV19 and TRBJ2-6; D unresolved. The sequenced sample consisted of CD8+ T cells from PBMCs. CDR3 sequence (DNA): TGTGCCAGTAAGATTTCTGGGGCCAACGTCCTGACTTTC. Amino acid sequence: CASKISGANVLTF. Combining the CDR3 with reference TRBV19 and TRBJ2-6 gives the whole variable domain DGGITQSPKYLFRKEGQNVTLSCEQNLNHDAMYWYRQDPGQGLRLIYYSQIVNDFQKGDIAEGYSVSREKKESFPLTVTSAQKNPTAFYLCASKISGANVLTFGAGSRLTVL.